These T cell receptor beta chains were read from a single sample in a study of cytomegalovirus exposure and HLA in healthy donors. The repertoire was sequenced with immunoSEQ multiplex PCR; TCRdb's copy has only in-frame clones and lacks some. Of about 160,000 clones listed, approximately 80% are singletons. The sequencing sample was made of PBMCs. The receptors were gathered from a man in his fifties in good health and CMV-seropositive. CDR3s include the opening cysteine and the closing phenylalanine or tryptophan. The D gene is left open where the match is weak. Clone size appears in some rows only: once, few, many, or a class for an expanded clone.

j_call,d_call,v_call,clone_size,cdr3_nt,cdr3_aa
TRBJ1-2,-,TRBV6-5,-,TGTGCCAGCAGAAAACTAGAGAGGAGCTATGGCTACACCTTC,CASRKLERSYGYTF
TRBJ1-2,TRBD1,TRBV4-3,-,TGCGCCAGCAGCCAAGATCGGGGGACAGCTCACTATGGCTACACCTTC,CASSQDRGTAHYGYTF
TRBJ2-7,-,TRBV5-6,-,TGTGCCAGCAGCCCCGAGGGCGACGAGCAGTACTTC,CASSPEGDEQYF
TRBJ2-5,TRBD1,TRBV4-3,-,TGCGCCAGCAGCCGGGACAGGGGCGGACAGACCCAGTACTTC,CASSRDRGGQTQYF
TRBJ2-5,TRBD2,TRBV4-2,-,TGTGCCAGCAGCCAAGGGGGACTAGCGGGGGAGACCCAGTACTTC,CASSQGGLAGETQYF
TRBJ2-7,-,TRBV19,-,TGTGCCACCCGACCCGGGGTGGGGAGCTCCTACGAGCAGTACTTC,CATRPGVGSSYEQYF
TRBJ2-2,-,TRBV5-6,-,TGTGCCAGCAGCTTACTACGACAGATTAACACCGGGGAGCTGTTTTTT,CASSLLRQINTGELFF
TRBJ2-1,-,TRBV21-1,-,TGTGCCAGCAGCAAATTGAGCAATGAGCAGTTCTTC,CASSKLSNEQFF
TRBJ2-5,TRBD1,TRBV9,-,TGTGCCAGCAGCGTCCGACAGGGGGGTGGGGAGACCCAGTACTTC,CASSVRQGGGETQYF
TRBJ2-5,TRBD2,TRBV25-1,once,TGTGCCAGCAGTGAATCGATGGGGGGGGAGACCCAGTACTTC,CASSESMGGETQYF
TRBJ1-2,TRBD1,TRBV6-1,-,TGTGCCAGCAGTGTCAGGGGGACTGAAGCTAACTATGGCTACACCTTC,CASSVRGTEANYGYTF
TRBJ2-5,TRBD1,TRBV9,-,TGTGCCAGCAGCGAAAGGACAGGGGGGGACGAGACCCAGTACTTC,CASSERTGGDETQYF
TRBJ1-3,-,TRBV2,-,TGTGCCAGCAGTTGGGGGGGGCCAAACTCTGGAAACACCATATATTTT,CASSWGGPNSGNTIYF
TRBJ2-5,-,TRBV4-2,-,TGTGCCAGCAGCCAACGAGCGGGCGGCCTGGAGACCCAGTACTTC,CASSQRAGGLETQYF
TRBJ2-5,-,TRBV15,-,TGTGCCACCAGCTACTATCCCGAGGCCCAGTACTTC,CATSYYPEAQYF
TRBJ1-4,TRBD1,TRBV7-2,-,TGTGCCAGCAGCTTGACAGGGGGTAATGAAAAACTGTTTTTT,CASSLTGGNEKLFF
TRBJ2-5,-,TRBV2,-,TGTGCCAGCAGTGAAGGGACTTTCGGAGAGACCCAGTACTTC,CASSEGTFGETQYF